A single sample gave rise to the 28 T cell receptor beta chains below, sequenced in a study of blood T cell repertoires in COVID-19. Data came from immunoSEQ multiplex PCR; TCRdb stores just in-frame clones and leaves some out. Found here are more than 150,000 clones, approximately 80% of them singletons; the top ten hold about an eighth. What was sequenced was PBMCs or T cells enriched from blood (not recorded which). These receptors came from a man in his 60s who had been exposed to COVID-19.

The J gene is TRBJ2-7, the V gene TRBV7-2; TRBD2 matches at 8 bases. Germline V gene sequence: CDR1 SGHTA, CDR2 FQGNSA. This CDR3 has 14 residues. The trim removed 5 bases at V and 6 bases at J, leaving 9 bases unmatched. As DNA, the CDR3 is TGTGCCAGCAGCCCTGGAGCGGGAGTGGGCGAGCAGTACTTC. This codes for CASSPGAGVGEQYF.

The chain employs TRBV24-1 and TRBJ2-3; 11 positions agree with TRBD1. Germline CDR1 reads KGHDR; CDR2 reads SFDVKD. Losses at the gene ends were 4 bases for V and 6 bases for J; bases not matched to a gene: 11. The CDR3 sequence is 17 residues long. The CDR3, as DNA: TGTGCCACCAGTGACCCAGGACAGGGGGCTAGGAGGGATACGCAGTATTTT. It yields the protein CATSDPGQGARRDTQYF.

The chain is built from TRBV5-1 and TRBJ1-1; no reliable D call. With 4 bases removed from V and 1 base from J, the gap between germline ends came to 11 bases. CDR3 length equals 14 residues. Per the germline V gene, CDR1 is SGHRS and CDR2 is YFSETQ. The CDR3 protein is CASSHGLENTEAFF. CDR3 DNA sequence: TGCGCCAGCAGCCATGGACTCGAGAACACTGAAGCTTTCTTT.

The gene calls are TRBV5-1 and TRBJ1-2; D is perhaps TRBD1 (5 bases). Between the trimmed V and J ends, which lost 7 bases and 8 bases, there was a span of 21 bases. Per the germline V gene, CDR1 is SGHRS and CDR2 is YFSETQ. This CDR3 is 14 amino acids long. The DNA for the CDR3 is TGCGCCAGCGGAGGCGGGGGTCCAACGGACGGCTACACCTTC. It codes for CASGGGGPTDGYTF.

This clone was detected once. This chain uses TRBV18 with TRBJ2-2; 8 bases fit TRBD2. Germline CDR1 KGHSH, CDR2 LQKENI. Germline trimming cut 8 bases from V and 6 bases from J; bases unmatched to any gene: 8. CDR3 size: 14 residues. The CDR3 region is CASRPGLGAGELFF. The CDR3 nucleotides read TGTGCCAGCCGACCGGGACTAGGTGCCGGGGAGCTGTTTTTT.

In nucleotides, the CDR3 is TGTGCCAGCAGTGGGACCCCTACTAGCGGGGAGACCCAGTACTTC. Its protein product is CASSGTPTSGETQYF. The J gene is TRBJ2-5, the V gene TRBV2; 9 positions match TRBD2. Losses at the gene ends were 4 bases for V and 5 bases for J; bases not matched to a gene: 8. This CDR3 is 15 amino acids long. The V gene's germline CDR1 is SNHLY and CDR2 FYNNEI.

The chain couples TRBV29-1 to TRBJ2-3; 8 bases match TRBD2. The CDR3 length is 14 residues. The trim removed 6 bases at V and 7 bases at J, leaving 12 bases unmatched. Germline loops: CDR1 SQVTM, CDR2 ANQGSEA. CDR3 amino acids: CSVAGTRGPNTQYF. In DNA, the CDR3 is TGCAGCGTGGCCGGGACTAGAGGGCCGAATACGCAGTATTTT.

The chain links TRBV14 to TRBJ1-1; D is uncertain. CDR1 and CDR2 from the germline V gene are SGHDN and FVKESK. The germline V and J ends were trimmed by 1 base and 1 base, with 4 bases remaining between them. This CDR3 is built from 13 residues. The chain's CDR3 is CASSQVWNTEAFF. CDR3 DNA sequence: TGTGCCAGCAGCCAAGTATGGAACACTGAAGCTTTCTTT.

This clone appeared a few times. The CDR3 sequence: CAISDGGGYGYTF. The CDR3 DNA follows: TGTGCCATCAGTGATGGGGGGGGCTATGGCTACACCTTC. The V gene is TRBV10-3, the J gene TRBJ1-2; the D gene is possibly TRBD1 (5 bases). CDR1 and CDR2 from the germline V gene are ENHRY and SYGVKD. The CDR3 covers 13 residues. V shed 3 bases and J shed 4 bases, with 9 bases lying between them.

The chain employs TRBV19 and TRBJ1-5, with 7 bases aligning to TRBD1. Per germline, CDR1 LNHDA and CDR2 SQIVND (reference sequence). The CDR3 sequence is 15 residues long. J was trimmed by 2 bases and V by 4 bases; bases with no gene match: 5. This CDR3 is CASSTDRVGNQPQHF. The CDR3 region has the DNA TGTGCCAGTAGTACCGACAGGGTGGGCAATCAGCCCCAGCATTTT.

J is TRBJ2-3 and V is TRBV28; D may be TRBD2 (7 bases). The V gene's germline CDR1 is MDHEN and CDR2 SYDVKM. The length of the CDR3 is 18 residues. The V end was cut by 5 bases, the J end by 5 bases, with 26 bases between. The CDR3 protein is CASSTSLGRGGWIDTQYF. The CDR3 DNA reads TGTGCCAGCAGTACCTCATTGGGGAGGGGGGGATGGATAGATACGCAGTATTTT.

V and J are TRBV5-8 and TRBJ2-1, with 8 bases fitting TRBD2. The V and J ends lost 0 bases and 8 bases, in that order; junction bases with no gene match: 13. Per the germline V gene, CDR1 is SGHTS and CDR2 is YDEGEE. The CDR3 sequence is 17 residues long. The CDR3 DNA sequence: TGTGCCAGCAGCTTGGGGGCGGCAGCGGGAGACCGCCATGAGCAGTTCTTC. Protein sequence: CASSLGAAAGDRHEQFF.

The chain uses TRBV15 and TRBJ2-3; TRBD2 matches at 8 bases. Germline CDR1 LNHNV, CDR2 YYDKDF (reference sequence). This CDR3 has 16 residues. Losses at the gene ends were 3 bases for V and 4 bases for J; bases not matched to a gene: 9. CDR3 residues: CATSRDLSGGADTQYF. CDR3 coding DNA: TGTGCCACCAGCAGGGATTTATCGGGAGGGGCAGATACGCAGTATTTT. The whole variable domain, filled in from reference TRBV15 and TRBJ2-3, reads DAMVIQNPRYQVTQFGKPVTLSCSQTLNHNVMYWYQQKSSQAPKLLFHYYDKDFNNEADTPDNFQSRRPNTSFCFLDIRSPGLGDTAMYLCATSRDLSGGADTQYFGPGTRLTVL.

The V call is TRBV19, the J call TRBJ2-2; TRBD2 matches 11 bases. Per the germline V gene, CDR1 is LNHDA and CDR2 is SQIVND (reference sequence). The CDR3 has 18 residues. Trimming removed 5 bases from V and 2 bases from J; junction bases left unmatched: 10. CDR3 sequence reads: CASSRPLAGGPNTGELFF. CDR3 bases: TGTGCCAGTAGTCGCCCTCTAGCGGGAGGCCCTAACACCGGGGAGCTGTTTTTT.

The rearrangement joins TRBV11-2 to TRBJ1-5; TRBD1 is a possible D gene (5 bases). Trimming removed 5 bases from V and 2 bases from J, with 13 bases in between. CDR1 and CDR2 from the germline V gene are SGHAT and FQNNGV. The CDR3 consists of 15 residues. CDR3 sequence: CASSPSGGGNQPQHF. The CDR3 DNA is TGTGCCAGCAGCCCCAGCGGGGGTGGCAATCAGCCCCAGCATTTT.

The genes are TRBV6-1 and TRBJ2-3, with TRBD2 identical over 14 bases. CDR1 is MNHNS, CDR2 SASEGT, per germline. This CDR3 has 19 amino acids. V dropped 4 bases and J dropped 1; count of bases not matched to a gene: 10. In DNA, the CDR3 is TGTGCCAGCAGTGGAACGGGACTAGCGGGAGTTGGAGGCACAGATACGCAGTATTTT. The encoded protein is CASSGTGLAGVGGTDTQYF.

The chain carries TRBV28 and TRBJ1-1; TRBD1 matches 7 bases. J gave up 0 bases and V 7 bases, and 5 bases lay outside the gene matches. Per germline, CDR1 MDHEN and CDR2 SYDVKM. The length of the CDR3 is 14 residues. CDR3 bases: TGTGCCAGCATGGAGGGGGCCATGAACACTGAAGCTTTCTTT. It translates to CASMEGAMNTEAFF.

The chain is built from TRBV15 and TRBJ2-7; the D gene is possibly TRBD2 (7 bases). Germline loops: CDR1 LNHNV, CDR2 YYDKDF (reference sequence). The germline V and J ends were trimmed by 0 bases and 3 bases, with 18 bases remaining between them. This CDR3 is built from 17 residues. CDR3 in DNA: TGTGCCACCAGCAGAGATCCGAGGGGGGGAACCGTCTACGAGCAGTACTTC. Translating it yields CATSRDPRGGTVYEQYF.

The chain joins TRBV28 to TRBJ2-1; 8 bases are a match to TRBD1. The J segment lost 2 bases and the V segment lost 3 bases, leaving 3 bases of the junction unmatched. Germline values: CDR1 MDHEN, CDR2 SYDVKM. The CDR3 contains 15 residues. The CDR3 sequence is CASSLDRDAYNEQFF. The CDR3 DNA reads TGTGCCAGCAGTTTGGACAGGGACGCCTACAATGAGCAGTTCTTC.

The chain carries TRBV18 and TRBJ1-1; D unclear. Germline V CDR1 and CDR2: KGHSH, LQKENI. CDR3 size: 12 residues. Trimming shortened V by 3 bases and J by 2 bases, and 4 bases separated the two germline ends. The CDR3 sequence: CASSPINTEAFF. The CDR3 nucleotides are TGTGCCAGCTCACCCATTAACACTGAAGCTTTCTTT. The full variable domain, its missing parts supplied by reference TRBV18 and TRBJ1-1, is NAGVMQNPRHLVRRRGQEARLRCSPMKGHSHVYWYRQLPEEGLKFMVYLQKENIIDESGMPKERFSAEFPKEGPSILRIQQVVRGDSAAYFCASSPINTEAFFGQGTRLTVV.

This chain connects TRBV24-1 to TRBJ2-1; weak D call: TRBD2 (5 bases). Germline lookup yields CDR1 KGHDR and CDR2 SFDVKD. The CDR3 runs to 15 residues. Trimming cost V 1 base and J 6 bases, with 12 bases left between them. Here the CDR3 reads CATSDFGRGANEQFF. CDR3 nucleotide sequence: TGTGCCACCAGTGATTTTGGCCGGGGAGCCAATGAGCAGTTCTTC.

This clone was counted a single time. V and J are TRBV30 and TRBJ2-3; D is undetermined. Trimming took off 6 bases at V and 4 bases at J, with 11 bases between the two ends. The CDR3 is 12 residues long. CDR1 is GTSNPN, CDR2 SVGIG, per germline (reference sequence). In nucleotides, the CDR3 is TGTGCCTGTGCCCCAGGCGCAGATACGCAGTATTTT. Translation gives CACAPGADTQYF. The full variable domain, with the rest looked up from reference TRBV30 and TRBJ2-3, is SQTIHQWPATLVQPVGSPLSLECTVEGTSNPNLYWYRQAAGRGLQLLFYSVGIGQISSEVPQNLSASRPQDRQFILSSKKLLLSDSGFYLCACAPGADTQYFGPGTRLTVL.

The rearrangement uses TRBV6-1 and TRBJ1-2, with TRBD1 matching 9 bases. V gave up 2 bases and J gave up 4 bases; unmatched junction bases: 5. This CDR3 has 15 residues. Per the germline V gene, CDR1 is MNHNS and CDR2 is SASEGT. Written as DNA, the CDR3 is TGTGCCAGCAGTGAATCACAGGGGGCCTTCTATGGCTACACCTTC. The encoded protein is CASSESQGAFYGYTF.

This clone was recorded once. This rearrangement joins TRBV2 to TRBJ2-1, with 7 bases aligning to TRBD2. The V and J ends lost 8 bases and 4 bases, in that order; junction bases with no gene match: 11. The CDR3 is 15 residues long. Germline CDR1 SNHLY, CDR2 FYNNEI. The CDR3 DNA follows: TGTGCCAGCCGTGGGGGGAGGGCCTCTTACAATGAGCAGTTCTTC. It specifies CASRGGRASYNEQFF.

The gene calls are TRBV27 and TRBJ1-2; D gene ambiguous. Trimming removed 4 bases from V and 1 base from J, with 7 bases in between. This CDR3 has 13 residues. Per the germline V gene, CDR1 is MNHEY and CDR2 is SMNVEV (reference sequence). The CDR3: CASSSYDNYGYTF. The CDR3 nucleotides read TGTGCCAGCAGTTCCTACGATAACTATGGCTACACCTTC.

The CDR3 reads CASGLGDRDQETQYF. CDR3 bases: TGTGCTAGTGGTTTGGGGGACAGGGACCAAGAGACCCAGTACTTC. The chain recombines TRBV12-5 with TRBJ2-5; 9 positions match TRBD1. Germline CDR1 reads LGHNT; CDR2 reads FRNRAP. The V segment lost 1 base and the J segment 0 bases; nucleotides outside the gene matches: 0. The CDR3 covers 15 residues. Combining the CDR3 with reference TRBV12-5 and TRBJ2-5 gives the whole variable domain DARVTQTPRHKVTEMGQEVTMRCQPILGHNTVFWYRQTMMQGLELLAYFRNRAPLDDSGMPKDRFSAEMPDATLATLKIQPSEPRDSAVYFCASGLGDRDQETQYFGPGTRLLVL.

V and J are TRBV6-6 and TRBJ2-7, with D maybe TRBD1 (5 bases). CDR1 and CDR2 (germline): MNHNY, SVGAGI (reference sequence). This CDR3 spans 16 amino acids. Trimming cost V 2 bases and J 2 bases, with 16 bases left between them. The CDR3 is CASSYPQPGQPYEQYF. The CDR3 DNA sequence: TGTGCCAGCAGTTACCCACAACCAGGGCAACCCTACGAGCAGTACTTC.

The chain carries TRBV5-1 and TRBJ2-7; 8 positions agree with TRBD1. The CDR3 extends over 13 amino acids. Germline assignment: CDR1 SGHRS and CDR2 YFSETQ. The ends lost 3 bases at V and 5 bases at J; junction bases unmatched: 4. CDR3 loop: CASSSVQGDEQYF. The CDR3 DNA is TGCGCCAGCAGCTCCGTACAGGGGGACGAGCAGTACTTC.